Shown below are 4 T cell receptor beta chains from a single sample sequenced in a study of cytomegalovirus exposure and HLA in healthy donors. PCR employed 60 Vbeta and 13 Jbeta primers. Assay: immunoSEQ multiplex PCR; the TCRdb copy retains only in-frame clones and omits some. Altogether 75,000 to 95,000 clones are present, 70% to 85% being singletons, with the ten largest covering 13%. Sequenced material: PBMCs. The source of these receptors is a human donor in good health.

The chain uses TRBV5-8 and TRBJ2-7; D possibly corresponds to TRBD1 (6 bases). The V end was cut by 1 base, the J end by 4 bases, with 9 bases between. This CDR3 is 13 amino acids long. Germline values: CDR1 SGHTS, CDR2 YDEGEE. The CDR3 loop reads CASSLTGRYEQYF. The DNA of the CDR3 is TGTGCCAGCAGCTTGACAGGGAGATACGAGCAGTACTTC.

The gene calls are TRBV2 and TRBJ2-2, with D maybe TRBD2 (6 bases). Germline V gene data show CDR1 as SNHLY and CDR2 as FYNNEI. Trimming took off 7 bases at V and 1 base at J, with 10 bases between the two ends. The length of the CDR3 is 14 residues. As DNA, the CDR3 is TGTGCCAGCAAACTGGGGGGGAACACCGGGGAGCTGTTTTTT. Translated: CASKLGGNTGELFF.

This chain connects TRBV6-6 to TRBJ2-7; D may be TRBD1 (5 bases). V was cut by 7 bases and J by 0 bases, with 13 bases left in between. This CDR3 spans 14 amino acids. CDR1 MNHNY and CDR2 SVGAGI come from the germline V gene (reference sequence). The CDR3 DNA is TGTGCCAGCAAGCCCCGGACACTCTCCTACGAGCAGTACTTC. Protein: CASKPRTLSYEQYF.

This clone was found a few times. This chain connects TRBV4-1 to TRBJ2-7; D is perhaps TRBD2 (5 bases). Trimming stripped 1 base from V and 7 bases from J, with 20 bases between. This CDR3 contains 16 residues. Germline CDR1 reads MGHRA; CDR2 reads YSYEKL. CDR3 protein: CASSQGLGLLGGEQYF. CDR3 in DNA: TGCGCCAGCAGCCAAGGTCTCGGACTTTTAGGTGGTGAGCAGTACTTC.